These T cell receptor beta chains were read from a single sample in a study of early T cells in non-severe SARS-CoV-2 infection. TCRdb itself ran the 5' RACE reads through MiXCR, one entry per CDR3 protein. The table lists fewer than 60,000 distinct CDR3 sequences, more than 9.5% of them singletons, with about 12% in the top ten. The sequenced material came from whole blood. These receptors originate from an adult who was a healthcare worker with PCR-confirmed SARS-CoV-2 infection or an uninfected control (not recorded which). Both conserved end residues are part of each CDR3. Fields, in order: V gene, J gene, clone size, D gene, CDR3 protein, CDR3 DNA. D genes are given only for firm matches. Clone size is stated in some rows and not others, as once, few, many or a class when expanded.

TRBV7-2,TRBJ2-3,few,TRBD2,CASSFWTSGRQWTRTDTQYF,TGTGCCAGCAGCTTCTGGACTAGCGGGAGGCAATGGACGCGCACAGATACGCAGTATTTT
TRBV6-2/TRBV6-3,TRBJ2-7,few,.,CASSSPGRTYEQYF,TGTGCCAGCAGCTCACCTGGACGAACCTACGAGCAGTACTTC
TRBV7-2,TRBJ2-3,many,.,CASSPRKADTQYF,TGTGCCAGCAGCCCTAGGAAGGCAGATACGCAGTATTTT
TRBV28,TRBJ1-1,few,.,CASSVTHRAEAFF,TGTGCCAGCAGTGTGACTCATCGGGCTGAAGCTTTCTTT
TRBV27,TRBJ2-1,few,.,CATRGLGDNEQFF,TGTGCCACCAGGGGTTTAGGAGACAATGAGCAGTTCTTC
TRBV7-8,TRBJ2-7,many,.,CASSSPPLSYEQYF,TGTGCCAGCAGCTCCCCACCGTTAAGCTACGAGCAGTACTTC
TRBV12-5,TRBJ1-1,many,.,CASGPDSAGAFF,TGTGCTAGTGGCCCCGACAGCGCTGGGGCTTTCTTT
TRBV4-3,TRBJ2-6,many,TRBD1,CASSRSHLGQGSSGANVLTF,TGCGCCAGCAGCCGAAGCCACCTGGGACAGGGAAGCTCTGGGGCCAACGTCCTGACTTTC
TRBV5-1,TRBJ2-7,many,TRBD1,CASSFGQALGEQYF,TGCGCCAGCAGCTTCGGACAGGCTCTGGGGGAGCAGTACTTC
TRBV20-1,TRBJ2-1,few,TRBD2,CSARDTTSGSYNEQFF,TGCAGTGCTAGAGATACTACTAGCGGCTCCTACAATGAGCAGTTCTTC
TRBV29-1,TRBJ2-7,.,TRBD2,CSVTLAGVGEQYF,TGCAGCGTGACACTAGCGGGAGTAGGCGAGCAGTACTTC
TRBV6-1,TRBJ1-3,few,.,CASSELGGLSGNTIYF,TGTGCCAGCAGTGAACTTGGGGGACTGTCTGGAAACACCATATATTTT
TRBV11-2,TRBJ1-4,few,TRBD1,CASSWGQINEKLFF,TGTGCCAGCAGCTGGGGACAGATTAATGAAAAACTGTTTTTT
TRBV20-1,TRBJ2-1,.,TRBD2,CSARTPGLAGYNEQFF,TGCAGTGCTAGAACCCCGGGACTAGCGGGATACAATGAGCAGTTCTTC
TRBV6-2/TRBV6-3,TRBJ1-2,.,TRBD1,CASRGTGDEYGYTF,TGTGCCAGCAGGGGGACAGGAGACGAGTATGGCTACACCTTC
TRBV2,TRBJ2-3,.,TRBD1,CASGGQGFSDTQYF,TGTGCCAGCGGGGGACAGGGGTTCTCAGATACGCAGTATTTT
TRBV29-1,TRBJ2-3,few,TRBD2,CSVDEREGTDTQYF,TGCAGCGTTGACGAGCGGGAGGGCACAGATACGCAGTATTTT
TRBV5-4,TRBJ1-1,.,TRBD1,CASSLAAWTGRTEAFF,TGTGCCAGCAGCTTGGCCGCGTGGACAGGAAGAACTGAAGCTTTCTTT
TRBV14,TRBJ2-7,many,TRBD1,CASSQVGTDSYEQYF,TGTGCCAGCAGCCAAGTCGGGACAGACTCCTACGAGCAGTACTTC
TRBV6-2/TRBV6-3,TRBJ2-2,many,TRBD2,CASSLKGLGGAGELFF,TGTGCCAGCAGCTTAAAGGGACTAGGAGGAGCTGGGGAGCTGTTTTTT
TRBV7-2,TRBJ1-2,few,TRBD1,CASIMTGLRGYGYTF,TGTGCCAGCATCATGACAGGGCTAAGAGGGTATGGCTACACCTTC
TRBV28,TRBJ2-1,few,.,CASSLSGTAMMEQFF,TGTGCCAGCAGTTTATCCGGGACGGCGATGATGGAGCAGTTCTTC
TRBV10-3,TRBJ2-1,many,.,CAISERAGYNEQFF,TGTGCCATCAGTGAGCGGGCGGGGTACAATGAGCAGTTCTTC
TRBV5-6,TRBJ2-7,.,TRBD1,CASKKGTGSDEQYF,TGTGCCAGCAAAAAGGGGACAGGGTCCGACGAGCAGTACTTC
TRBV7-8,TRBJ2-5,many,TRBD2,CASSSKLIAGGRGQETQYF,TGTGCCAGCAGCTCGAAATTGATAGCGGGGGGTAGGGGGCAAGAGACCCAGTACTTC
TRBV7-8,TRBJ1-3,many,.,CASMVKLSGNTIYF,TGTGCCAGCATGGTCAAGCTCTCTGGAAACACCATATATTTT
TRBV7-2,TRBJ1-1,.,.,CASSYRDGTEAFF,TGTGCCAGCAGCTACAGGGATGGGACTGAAGCTTTCTTT
TRBV4-1,TRBJ2-3,.,TRBD1,CASSQGDRGTDTQYF,TGCGCCAGCAGCCAAGGGGACAGGGGCACAGATACGCAGTATTTT
TRBV24-1,TRBJ1-1,many,TRBD1,CATSGQGSAEAFF,TGTGCCACCAGTGGACAGGGAAGTGCTGAAGCTTTCTTT
TRBV18,TRBJ2-5,many,.,CASSPPDSYQETQYF,TGTGCCAGCTCACCACCGGACAGCTACCAAGAGACCCAGTACTTC
TRBV7-9,TRBJ2-1,many,.,CASSQSQDEQFF,TGTGCCAGCAGCCAAAGCCAGGATGAGCAGTTCTTC
TRBV7-2,TRBJ2-2,few,TRBD1,CASSPTRQGPGELFF,TGTGCCAGCAGCCCCACCCGACAGGGCCCCGGGGAGCTGTTTTTT
TRBV10-1,TRBJ1-1,few,.,CASRRGMNTEAFF,TGCGCCAGCAGGCGGGGAATGAACACTGAAGCTTTCTTT
TRBV2,TRBJ2-2,.,TRBD1,CASTLRDRNTGELFF,TGTGCCAGTACCCTCCGGGACAGAAACACCGGGGAGCTGTTTTTT
TRBV13,TRBJ2-1,few,.,CASSLDFRTGRGNEQFF,TGTGCCAGCAGCTTAGATTTTCGGACAGGGAGGGGAAATGAGCAGTTCTTC
TRBV6-2/TRBV6-3,TRBJ2-3,many,.,CASSTPPGIELAVSDTQYF,TGTGCCAGCAGTACCCCCCCAGGGATCGAATTGGCCGTTTCAGATACGCAGTATTTT
TRBV7-2,TRBJ1-5,few,.,CASSLRGGGNQPQHF,TGTGCCAGCAGCTTGAGGGGTGGAGGCAATCAGCCCCAGCATTTT
TRBV4-3,TRBJ2-7,few,.,CASSQALRDGQTNSYEQYF,TGCGCCAGCAGCCAGGCCTTACGCGATGGACAAACTAACTCCTACGAGCAGTACTTC
TRBV7-9,TRBJ2-3,many,TRBD2,CASSFKRGDTDTQYF,TGTGCCAGCAGCTTCAAGCGGGGGGACACAGATACGCAGTATTTT
TRBV13,TRBJ2-7,.,.,CASSSEATGPTYEQYF,TGTGCCAGCAGCTCCGAAGCAACAGGGCCAACCTACGAGCAGTACTTC
TRBV5-4,TRBJ1-1,many,.,CASSFFRGVGAEAFF,TGTGCCAGCAGCTTCTTCAGGGGTGTCGGCGCTGAAGCTTTCTTT
TRBV20-1,TRBJ2-5,few,TRBD1,CSAQQGARKETQYF,TGCAGTGCTCAGCAGGGGGCGCGGAAAGAGACCCAGTACTTC
TRBV7-6,TRBJ1-4,many,.,CASSVMAGATNEKLFF,TGTGCCAGCAGCGTAATGGCAGGTGCAACTAATGAAAAACTGTTTTTT
TRBV7-2,TRBJ2-7,.,TRBD1,CASSLGQGTSYEQYF,TGTGCCAGCAGCCTGGGACAGGGGACCTCCTACGAGCAGTACTTC
TRBV6-2/TRBV6-3,TRBJ2-1,.,.,CASADRPNFRENEQFF,TGTGCCAGTGCGGACCGACCCAACTTTAGAGAGAATGAGCAGTTCTTC
TRBV20-1,TRBJ2-1,many,.,CSARGFDEQFF,TGCAGTGCTAGGGGCTTTGATGAGCAGTTCTTC